Shown below are 18 T cell receptor beta chains from a single sample sequenced in a study of T-cell reconstitution after alpha-beta-depleted transplantation in children. As it was prepared, the TCRbeta library received unique molecular identifiers. Each CDR3 protein gets one entry after TCRdb re-called the PCR reads with MiXCR. The repertoire consists of roughly 420,000 distinct CDR3 sequences, with roughly 17% occurring once and the leading ten covering about 32%. The source material was PBMCs, mostly from graft donor cells, sampled 360 days after TCRalphabeta/CD19-depleted stem cell transplant. The receptors stem from a boy under two years old who had a stem cell transplant for Wiskott-Aldrich syndrome, so the T cells may come from the graft donor.

This clonotype was seen a handful of times. The chain joins TRBV24-1 to TRBJ2-1; TRBD1 aligns across 9 bases. The V gene's germline CDR1 is KGHDR and CDR2 SFDVKD. The CDR3 extends over 13 amino acids. J lost 15 bases, V lost 3 bases, and 8 bases had no gene match. For the CDR3, the DNA is TGTGCCACCAGTGATCCCGGACAGGGGATGGGGTTCTTC. It specifies CATSDPGQGMGFF.

The rearrangement links TRBV6-4 to TRBJ2-2; 10 nucleotides align to TRBD2. V was clipped by 11 bases and J by 5 bases; unmatched bases: 20. Germline V CDR1 and CDR2: MRHNA, SNTAGT. There are 18 residues in the CDR3. CDR3 protein: CAFSPLSGGPLGTGELFF. The CDR3 coding sequence is TGTGCCTTCAGTCCCCTTAGCGGGGGGCCTCTAGGGACCGGGGAGCTGTTTTTT.

This chain uses TRBV5-1 with TRBJ1-1; D gene ambiguous. The V and J ends lost 1 base and 3 bases respectively, with 10 bases between them. CDR1 is SGHRS and CDR2 is YFSETQ in the germline V gene. The CDR3 runs 14 residues. CDR3 amino acids: CASSLKGGYTEAFF. The CDR3 coding sequence is TGCGCCAGCAGCTTGAAAGGAGGGTACACTGAAGCTTTCTTT.

This clonotype appeared many times. The chain employs TRBV7-2 and TRBJ2-7; TRBD2 matches 8 bases. The CDR3 extends over 14 amino acids. CDR1 SGHTA and CDR2 FQGNSA come from the germline V gene. Unmatched junction bases numbered 9, after V lost 7 bases and J lost 4 bases. The CDR3: CASKHVAGSYEQYF. The CDR3 nucleotides read TGTGCCAGCAAACATGTAGCGGGGAGTTACGAGCAGTACTTC.

The table lists this clonotype with a few counts. The V and J genes are TRBV5-1 and TRBJ2-3; a weak D match, TRBD1 (6 bases). The CDR3 runs to 13 residues. Germline V gene data show CDR1 as SGHRS and CDR2 as YFSETQ. Trimming cost V 0 bases and J 9 bases, with 11 bases left between them. The DNA for the CDR3 is TGCGCCAGCAGCTTGGTCCACAGGGAAACGCAGTATTTT. Amino acid sequence: CASSLVHRETQYF.

Remarks on this clonotype: At one boundary the junction diverges from the germline segment, which might be a read error. The gene calls are TRBV12-3 or TRBV12-4 and TRBJ2-1; D is uncertain. The CDR3 extends over 12 amino acids. The CDR3 nucleotides read TGTGCCAGCACCTCTGGCTACGATGAGCAGTTCTTC. It codes for CASTSGYDEQFF.

This clonotype was recorded a few times. The chain recombines TRBV5-1 with TRBJ1-5; D possibly corresponds to TRBD1 (5 bases). CDR1 is SGHRS, CDR2 YFSETQ, per germline. The CDR3 covers 14 residues. The V gene lost 4 bases and the J gene lost 3 bases, with 11 bases spanning the gap. DNA of the CDR3: TGCGCCAGCAGCCCAGGAGGGGTCAATCAGCCCCAGCATTTT. It is translated as CASSPGGVNQPQHF.

This clonotype was seen more than once but under ten times. The chain carries TRBV20-1 and TRBJ2-5, with 7 positions matching TRBD1. The length of the CDR3 is 12 residues. The V gene's germline CDR1 is DFQATT and CDR2 SNEGSKA (reference sequence). J lost 13 bases, V lost 2 bases, and 10 bases had no gene match. CDR3 region: CSARNSDRQMYF. The CDR3 region has the DNA TGCAGTGCTAGAAATTCGGACAGGCAGATGTACTTC.

Ten or more counts support this clonotype. The CDR3, as DNA: TGCAGCGTTTGTACAGGGGACGAGACCCAGTACTTC. Residues: CSVCTGDETQYF. The chain recombines TRBV29-1 with TRBJ2-5; 7 bases fit TRBD1. The CDR3 runs 12 residues. Germline assignment: CDR1 SQVTM and CDR2 ANQGSEA. The V and J ends lost 5 bases and 5 bases, in that order; junction bases with no gene match: 5.

The chain combines TRBV7-6 with TRBJ1-6; maybe TRBD1 (5 bases). Germline V gene sequence: CDR1 SGHVS, CDR2 FNYEAQ. The CDR3 is 15 amino acids. Deletions cut 1 base from V and 9 bases from J, with 13 bases between. CDR3 protein: CASSLGGGVGSPLHF. The CDR3 DNA reads as TGTGCCAGCAGCTTAGGGGGAGGGGTAGGTTCACCCCTCCACTTT.

This clonotype showed up just a few times. The chain employs TRBV12-3 or TRBV12-4 and TRBJ2-4; 7 nucleotides agree with TRBD1. The CDR3 length is 14 residues. V gave up 6 bases and J gave up 7 bases; unmatched junction bases: 9. CDR3 loop: CASRTGQSRNIQYF. The CDR3 nucleotides read TGTGCCAGCAGGACAGGGCAATCACGGAACATTCAGTACTTC.

This clonotype appeared a few times. This chain links TRBV12-3 or TRBV12-4 with TRBJ2-1; D call uncertain. The CDR3 has 13 amino acids. The V gene lost 1 base and the J gene lost 7 bases, with 8 bases spanning the gap. The DNA of the CDR3 is TGTGCCAGCAGTTTAGTCCGTAAAAATGAGCAGTTCTTC. Translated: CASSLVRKNEQFF.

This clonotype was seen a few times. CDR3 sequence reads: CASRDQRSGRYNEQFF. The CDR3 coding sequence is TGCGCCAGCAGGGATCAACGAAGCGGGAGGTACAATGAGCAGTTCTTC. This chain links TRBV5-1 with TRBJ2-1; 9 nucleotides line up with TRBD2. V gave up 5 bases and J gave up 4 bases; unmatched junction bases: 10. Germline lookup yields CDR1 SGHRS and CDR2 YFSETQ. The CDR3 is 16 residues long. The complete variable domain, with remaining parts taken from reference TRBV5-1 and TRBJ2-1, reads KAGVTQTPRYLIKTRGQQVTLSCSPISGHRSVSWYQQTPGQGLQFLFEYFSETQRNKGNFPGRFSGRQFSNSRSEMNVSTLELGDSALYLCASRDQRSGRYNEQFFGPGTRLTVL.

The rearrangement uses TRBV6-1 and TRBJ2-4, with 8 bases aligning to TRBD1. This CDR3 region has 17 residues. The germline CDR1 and CDR2 sequences are MNHNS and SASEGT. V shed 5 bases, J shed 0 bases, and the junction held 9 bases outside the gene matches. CDR3 sequence: CASSQRRTGLAKNIQYF. The CDR3 DNA is TGTGCCAGCAGTCAACGACGGACAGGGCTAGCCAAAAACATTCAGTACTTC.

This clonotype was seen only a few times. The genes are TRBV7-9 and TRBJ2-3; TRBD2 matches at 7 bases. The CDR3 is 16 residues long. With 2 bases clipped from V and 3 bases from J, the junction kept 8 bases outside the gene matches. Germline V gene lookup returns CDR1 SEHNR and CDR2 FQNEAQ (reference sequence). DNA for the CDR3: TGTGCCAGCAGCTTATTGCGGGAGAGGCGGACAGATACGCAGTATTTT. Its translation: CASSLLRERRTDTQYF.

This clonotype was observed a few times. The rearrangement uses TRBV5-6 and TRBJ1-2; perhaps TRBD1 as D (6 bases). Germline values: CDR1 SGHDT, CDR2 YYEEEE. This CDR3 region has 13 residues. Trimming removed 2 bases from V and 4 bases from J, with 9 bases in between. CDR3 sequence (DNA): TGTGCCAGCAGCTTAGGGGGGTCCTATGGCTACACCTTC. Encoded protein: CASSLGGSYGYTF.

This clonotype was found a few times. The genes are TRBV7-6 and TRBJ2-1; the D gene is possibly TRBD2 (7 bases). The CDR3 spans 18 residues. Germline V gene sequence: CDR1 SGHVS, CDR2 FNYEAQ. V lost 1 base and J lost 8, with 24 bases in between. CDR3 loop: CASSLVSLRGTKGHEQFF. The CDR3 DNA follows: TGTGCCAGCAGCTTAGTTTCATTAAGGGGGACTAAAGGTCATGAGCAGTTCTTC.

This clonotype has more than one count but fewer than ten. This chain connects TRBV4-1 to TRBJ2-5; 10 bases map to TRBD2. V was clipped by 2 bases and J by 4 bases; unmatched bases: 7. The germline V gene has CDR1 MGHRA and CDR2 YSYEKL. The CDR3 contains 16 residues. This chain's CDR3 is CASSQPKRGGRETQYF. The CDR3 DNA sequence: TGCGCCAGCAGCCAACCGAAGCGGGGGGGCCGAGAGACCCAGTACTTC.